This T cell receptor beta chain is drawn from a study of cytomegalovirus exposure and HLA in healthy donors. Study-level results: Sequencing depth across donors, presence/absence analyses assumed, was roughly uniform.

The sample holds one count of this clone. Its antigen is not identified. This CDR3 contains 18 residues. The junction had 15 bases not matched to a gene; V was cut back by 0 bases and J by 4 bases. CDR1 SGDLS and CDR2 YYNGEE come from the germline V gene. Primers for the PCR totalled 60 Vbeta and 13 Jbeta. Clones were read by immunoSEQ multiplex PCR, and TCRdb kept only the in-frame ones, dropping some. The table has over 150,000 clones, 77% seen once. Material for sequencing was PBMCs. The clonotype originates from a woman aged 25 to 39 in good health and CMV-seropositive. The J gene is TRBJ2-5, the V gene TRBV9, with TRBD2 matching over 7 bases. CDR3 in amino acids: CASSVDRGRGQYLETQYF. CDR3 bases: TGTGCCAGCAGCGTAGATCGTGGGAGGGGCCAGTATTTAGAGACCCAGTACTTC.